Detailed here is one T cell receptor (beta chain). The antigen remains undetermined. During the collection period, no donor immune events like infections were recorded. The protocol was immunoSEQ multiplex PCR, while the TCRdb copy is restricted to in-frame clones and leaves out a portion. The repertoire holds about 130,000 clones, with 65% to 90% as singletons. This sample stems from a study of identifying expanded T cells in peripheral blood. General study points: Technical replicates showed around 1.2 changed clones; two weeks 15 to 20; four weeks 19. Clone count variance between roughly 2-week samples rose with total template count.

V lost 9 bases to trimming and J lost 0 bases, with 12 bases between them. The length of the CDR3 is 14 residues. CDR1 SGHRS and CDR2 YFSETQ come from the germline V gene. The clonotype was recovered from a person aged 18 to 69 in good health. The chain uses TRBV5-1 and TRBJ2-2; D might be TRBD2 (6 bases). The material sequenced was blood. CDR3 sequence: CATSSASNTGELFF. In nucleotides, the CDR3 is TGCGCCACCTCTAGCGCCTCGAACACCGGGGAGCTGTTTTTT.